This TCR beta chain was identified during a study of OX40 agonist ivuxolimab in advanced cancers. CDR1 is MNHEY and CDR2 is SVGAGI in the germline V gene. V shed 0 bases and J shed 1 base, with 12 bases lying between them. The CDR3 length is 16 residues. Data came from immunoSEQ multiplex PCR; TCRdb stores just in-frame clones and leaves some out. Of tens of thousands of clones listed, roughly nine tenths are singletons. The V call is TRBV6-5, the J call TRBJ1-2; D not resolved. The material was CD4+ or CD8+ T cells sorted from blood, obtained in a trial of the OX40 agonist ivuxolimab. This clonotype was sampled from an adult with an advanced solid tumor such as melanoma, head and neck, liver or kidney cancer. CDR3 coding DNA: TGTGCCAGCAGTTACTCGGGCAGTGTCCTTAACTATGGCTACACCTTC. Amino acid sequence: CASSYSGSVLNYGYTF.